This TCR beta chain was sequenced for a study of T cell clones after liver transplantation. On the study more broadly: Three of the eight recipients were HCV-positive; the rest had non-autoimmune, non-viral transplant indications.

Germline values: CDR1 MNHEY, CDR2 SMNVEV (reference sequence). The V and J ends lost 4 bases and 2 bases, in that order; junction bases with no gene match: 10. This CDR3 is built from 17 residues. Unstimulated PBMCs were sorted into CD3+CD4+ and CD3+CD8+ populations. About this clone itself: Its target is not known.

Study outcomes and limitations: Low donor cell numbers restricted donor-reactive repertoire measurement in a couple of subjects. Donor-reactive sequences fell more than third party-reactive ones, suggesting partial deletion.

TCRdb's table, derived via immunoSEQ multiplex PCR, lists solely in-frame clones and lacks some. The sample lists about 74,000 clones; 80% were seen once. The chain joins TRBV27 to TRBJ2-1, with 8 bases that match TRBD2. The clonotype comes from a human donor who received a liver transplant. The sequencing here drew on CD4+ T cells from blood, taken before liver transplant. The CDR3 coding sequence is TGTGCCAGCAGTTCCCTGGGGGCGGGGGGACCCTACAATGAGCAGTTCTTC. Its protein is CASSSLGAGGPYNEQFF.